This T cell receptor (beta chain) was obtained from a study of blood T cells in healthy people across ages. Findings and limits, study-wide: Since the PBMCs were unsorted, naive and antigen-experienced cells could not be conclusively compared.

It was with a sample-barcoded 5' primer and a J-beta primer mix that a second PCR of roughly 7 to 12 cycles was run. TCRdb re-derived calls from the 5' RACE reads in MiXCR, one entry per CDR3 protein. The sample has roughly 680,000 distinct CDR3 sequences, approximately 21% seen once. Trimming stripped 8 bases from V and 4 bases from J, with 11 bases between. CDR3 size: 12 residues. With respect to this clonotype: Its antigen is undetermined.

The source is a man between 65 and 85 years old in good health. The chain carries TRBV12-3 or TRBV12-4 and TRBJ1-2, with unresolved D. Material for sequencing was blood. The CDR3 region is CASAYDGYGYTF. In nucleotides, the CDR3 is TGTGCCAGCGCCTACGACGGCTATGGCTACACCTTC.